The text below deals with one TCR beta chain. This specimen belongs to a study of blood T cell repertoires in COVID-19. At the level of the study: Samples representing acute and convalescent COVID-19 were sourced from the United States, Italy and Spain.

The germline V gene encodes CDR1 MNHEY and CDR2 SVGAGI. The V segment lost 6 bases and the J segment 8 bases; nucleotides outside the gene matches: 9. CDR3 length: 15 residues. The table came from immunoSEQ multiplex PCR; TCRdb's copy has only in-frame clones and leaves some out. The table records around 130,000 clones, roughly nine tenths of them present only once. This sequence joins TRBV6-5 and TRBJ1-6, with 8 nucleotides matching TRBD1. This sequence was found in a man aged 65-85 years with active or convalescent COVID-19. Sequenced sample: peripheral blood. CDR3: CASRVDRVLDSPLHF. DNA for the CDR3: TGTGCCAGCAGGGTGGACAGGGTGTTGGATTCACCCCTCCACTTT.